The 14 T cell receptor beta chains below come from one sample, sequenced in a study of T-cell reconstitution after alpha-beta-depleted transplantation in children. TCRbeta library construction was performed incorporating unique molecular identifiers. Each CDR3 protein is one row after TCRdb ran MiXCR on the PCR reads. The repertoire holds 350,000 to 400,000 distinct CDR3 sequences, with about a fifth as singletons. The material sequenced was PBMCs from the stem cell graft donor, taken from the stem cell graft. The receptors originated from a human donor who donated a stem cell graft to a child with acute myeloid leukemia.

This clonotype was observed at least ten times. The chain has TRBV11-1 and TRBJ2-6; the D gene could be TRBD1 or TRBD2 (6 bases each). Germline values: CDR1 SGHAT, CDR2 FQDESV (reference sequence). The CDR3 consists of 18 residues. The germline V and J ends were trimmed by 4 bases and 2 bases, with 18 bases remaining between them. The CDR3 protein is CASSSKGGDLTGANVLTF. CDR3 sequence (DNA): TGTGCCAGCAGCTCCAAGGGGGGAGATCTGACTGGGGCCAACGTCCTGACTTTC.

CDR3 loop: CAWKDSSNYGYTF. The CDR3 nucleotides are TGTGCCTGGAAGGACAGCTCTAACTATGGCTACACCTTC. This chain uses TRBV30 with TRBJ1-2; weak D call: TRBD1 (6 bases). The ends were cut back, 4 bases at V and 0 bases at J, with 9 bases in the middle. The CDR3 spans 13 residues. Looked up from germline, CDR1 is GTSNPN and CDR2 is SVGIG (reference sequence).

The chain uses TRBV28 and TRBJ2-3, with 7 bases that match TRBD2. Germline CDR1 reads MDHEN; CDR2 reads SYDVKM. Trimming at V came to 6 bases and at J to 2 bases, leaving 11 bases not matched to a gene. This CDR3 is built from 16 residues. The CDR3: CASRLLGLAATDTQYF. For the CDR3, the DNA is TGTGCCAGCAGGCTTCTGGGGCTAGCGGCCACAGATACGCAGTATTTT.

This clonotype was picked up a small number of times. The chain couples TRBV12-3 or TRBV12-4 to TRBJ2-4; 15 bases agree with TRBD2. The ends lost 9 bases at V and 0 bases at J; junction bases unmatched: 12. There are 19 residues in the CDR3. For the CDR3, the DNA is TGTGCCAGACATTTCGGGACTAGCGGGAGGACCCTAGCCAAAAACATTCAGTACTTC. As protein: CARHFGTSGRTLAKNIQYF.

The table lists this clonotype with a few counts. CDR3 sequence reads: CASSLGGATNEKLFF. The CDR3, as DNA: TGCGCCAGCAGCTTGGGGGGTGCAACTAATGAAAAACTGTTTTTT. This chain links TRBV5-1 with TRBJ1-4; D gene uncertain. This CDR3 contains 15 residues. Germline lookup yields CDR1 SGHRS and CDR2 YFSETQ. With 0 bases removed from V and 0 bases from J, the gap between germline ends came to 6 bases. The whole variable domain, remainder taken from reference TRBV5-1 and TRBJ1-4, is KAGVTQTPRYLIKTRGQQVTLSCSPISGHRSVSWYQQTPGQGLQFLFEYFSETQRNKGNFPGRFSGRQFSNSRSEMNVSTLELGDSALYLCASSLGGATNEKLFFGSGTQLSVL.

The chain links TRBV4-1 to TRBJ1-1; no clear D. V was trimmed by 0 bases and J by 0 bases, leaving 5 bases between them. This CDR3 comprises 14 residues. Germline-derived CDR1 and CDR2 are MGHRA and YSYEKL. The CDR3, as DNA: TGCGCCAGCAGCCAAGATTCGGTGAACACTGAAGCTTTCTTT. Protein sequence: CASSQDSVNTEAFF.

The J gene is TRBJ1-3, the V gene TRBV12-3 or TRBV12-4; possibly TRBD1 for D (5 bases). The CDR3 contains 15 residues. The V end lost 3 bases, the J end lost 2 bases, and 11 bases lay between the germline ends. CDR3 sequence: CASSLFGTAGNTIYF. CDR3 coding DNA: TGTGCCAGCAGTTTGTTTGGGACTGCTGGAAACACCATATATTTT.

A few counts support this clonotype. V gene TRBV7-2 combines with J gene TRBJ2-7; 12 bases agree with TRBD1. The germline gives CDR1 SGHTA, CDR2 FQGNSA. The V gene end was trimmed by 2 bases and the J gene end by 5 bases; junction bases not matched to a gene: 4. There are 15 residues in the CDR3. CDR3 nucleotides: TGTGCCAGCAGCTTAATGGGACAGGGGGCCAACGAGCAGTACTTC. This translates into CASSLMGQGANEQYF. Based on the CDR3 plus reference TRBV7-2 and TRBJ2-7, the full variable domain is GAGVSQSPSNKVTEKGKDVELRCDPISGHTALYWYRQSLGQGLEFLIYFQGNSAPDKSGLPSDRFSAERTGGSVSTLTIQRTQQEDSAVYLCASSLMGQGANEQYFGPGTRLTVT.

This clonotype showed up just a few times. The rearrangement uses TRBV5-6 and TRBJ2-7; D possibly matches TRBD1 or TRBD2 (6 bases each). Trimming cost V 4 bases and J 0 bases, with 14 bases left between them. The germline V gene encodes CDR1 SGHDT and CDR2 YYEEEE. There are 15 residues in the CDR3. The CDR3 sequence is CASSPGGFSSYEQYF. CDR3 coding DNA: TGTGCCAGCAGCCCCGGGGGCTTTAGCTCCTACGAGCAGTACTTC.

This chain uses TRBV24-1 with TRBJ2-1; a weak D match, TRBD1 (6 bases). The germline V and J ends were trimmed by 2 bases and 6 bases, with 16 bases remaining between them. The CDR3 has 16 residues. From germline, CDR1 is KGHDR and CDR2 SFDVKD. This CDR3 is CATSDSYRAYFNEQFF. CDR3 DNA: TGTGCCACCAGTGATTCCTACAGGGCCTACTTCAATGAGCAGTTCTTC.

This clonotype has only a few counts. The chain joins TRBV6-5 to TRBJ2-2, with unresolved D. Germline-derived CDR1 and CDR2 are MNHEY and SVGAGI. The CDR3 has 13 amino acids. Trimming shortened V by 1 base and J by 6 bases, and 6 bases separated the two germline ends. The CDR3 loop is CASSYYLPGELFF. The CDR3 DNA reads TGTGCCAGCAGTTACTACTTGCCCGGGGAGCTGTTTTTT.

The chain employs TRBV29-1 and TRBJ2-4; 10 bases are a match to TRBD2. The CDR3 consists of 13 residues. V dropped 7 bases and J dropped 9; count of bases not matched to a gene: 9. CDR1 is SQVTM and CDR2 is ANQGSEA in the germline V gene. The chain's CDR3 is CSAHLLAGSIQYF. CDR3 bases: TGCAGCGCCCACTTACTAGCGGGAAGCATTCAGTACTTC.

The J gene is TRBJ2-7, the V gene TRBV9; 11 positions agree with TRBD2. Germline CDR1 is SGDLS and CDR2 is YYNGEE. The V gene end was trimmed by 3 bases and the J gene end by 5 bases; junction bases not matched to a gene: 7. CDR3 length: 15 residues. The chain's CDR3 is CASSATTSGIHEQYF. The CDR3 coding sequence is TGTGCCAGCAGCGCCACGACTAGCGGGATCCACGAGCAGTACTTC.

The chain links TRBV29-1 to TRBJ1-2, with 9 bases that match TRBD1. Germline V lookup: CDR1 SQVTM, CDR2 ANQGSEA. Trimming cost V 7 bases and J 5 bases; bases outside gene matches: 5. The CDR3 spans 12 residues. Written as DNA, the CDR3 is TGCAGCGGGAGGACAGGGGATTATGGCTACACCTTC. Its protein is CSGRTGDYGYTF.